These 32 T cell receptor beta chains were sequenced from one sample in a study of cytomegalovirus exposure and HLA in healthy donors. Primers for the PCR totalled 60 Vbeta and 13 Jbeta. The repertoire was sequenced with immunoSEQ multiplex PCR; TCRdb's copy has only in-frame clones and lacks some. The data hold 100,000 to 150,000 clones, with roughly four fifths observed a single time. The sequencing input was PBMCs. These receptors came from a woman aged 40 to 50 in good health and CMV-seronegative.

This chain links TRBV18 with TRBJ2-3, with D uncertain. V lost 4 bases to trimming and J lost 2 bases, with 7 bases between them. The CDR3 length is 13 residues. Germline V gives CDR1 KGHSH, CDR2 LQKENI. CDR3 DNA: TGTGCCAGCTCACGAGCCGACACAGATACGCAGTATTTT. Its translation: CASSRADTDTQYF.

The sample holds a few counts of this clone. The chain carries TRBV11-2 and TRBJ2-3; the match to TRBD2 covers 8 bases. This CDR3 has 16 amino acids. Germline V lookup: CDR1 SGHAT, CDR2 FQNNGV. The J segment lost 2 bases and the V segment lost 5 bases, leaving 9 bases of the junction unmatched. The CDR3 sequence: CASSPRVAGFTDTQYF. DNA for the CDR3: TGTGCCAGCAGCCCCAGGGTAGCGGGATTCACAGATACGCAGTATTTT.

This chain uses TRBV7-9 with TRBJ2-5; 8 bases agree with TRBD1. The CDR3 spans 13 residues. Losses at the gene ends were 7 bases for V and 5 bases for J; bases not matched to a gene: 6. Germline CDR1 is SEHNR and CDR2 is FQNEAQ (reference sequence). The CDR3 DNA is TGTGCCAGCAAGCAGGGGGCGGGGGAGACCCAGTACTTC. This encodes CASKQGAGETQYF.

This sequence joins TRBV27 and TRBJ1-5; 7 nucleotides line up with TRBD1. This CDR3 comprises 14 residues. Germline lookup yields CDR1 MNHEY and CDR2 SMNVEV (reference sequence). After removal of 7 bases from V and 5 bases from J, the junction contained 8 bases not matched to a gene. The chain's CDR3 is CASTETGTDQPQHF. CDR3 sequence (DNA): TGTGCCAGCACAGAGACAGGGACGGATCAGCCCCAGCATTTT.

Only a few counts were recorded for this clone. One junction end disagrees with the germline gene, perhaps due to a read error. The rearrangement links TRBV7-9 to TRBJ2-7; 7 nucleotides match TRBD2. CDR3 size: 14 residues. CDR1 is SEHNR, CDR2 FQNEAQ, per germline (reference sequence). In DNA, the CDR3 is TGTTCCAGCAGCCCCGGGGGGTCCAACTACGAGCAGTACTTC. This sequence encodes CSSSPGGSNYEQYF.

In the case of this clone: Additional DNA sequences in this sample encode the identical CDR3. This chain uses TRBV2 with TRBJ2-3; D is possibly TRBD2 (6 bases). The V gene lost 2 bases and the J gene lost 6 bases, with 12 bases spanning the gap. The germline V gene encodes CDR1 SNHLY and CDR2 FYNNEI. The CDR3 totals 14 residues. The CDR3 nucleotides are TGTGCCAGCAGTGAACGGGGGAGTGGCGATACGCAGTATTTT. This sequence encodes CASSERGSGDTQYF.

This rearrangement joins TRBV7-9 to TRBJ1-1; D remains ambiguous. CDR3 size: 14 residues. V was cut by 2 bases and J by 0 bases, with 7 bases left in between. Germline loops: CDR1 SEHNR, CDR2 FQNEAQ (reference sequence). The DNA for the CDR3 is TGTGCCAGCAGCTTAAGAGGAATGAACACTGAAGCTTTCTTT. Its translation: CASSLRGMNTEAFF. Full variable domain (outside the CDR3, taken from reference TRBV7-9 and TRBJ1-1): DTGVSQNPRHKITKRGQNVTFRCDPISEHNRLYWYRQTLGQGPEFLTYFQNEAQLEKSRLLSDRFSAERPKGSFSTLEIQRTEQGDSAMYLCASSLRGMNTEAFFGQGTRLTVV.

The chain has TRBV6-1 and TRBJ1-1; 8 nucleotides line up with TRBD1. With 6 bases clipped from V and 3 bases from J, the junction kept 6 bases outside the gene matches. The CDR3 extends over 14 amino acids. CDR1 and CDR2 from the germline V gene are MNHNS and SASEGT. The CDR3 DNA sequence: TGTGCCAGCAGCCGACAGGGGACGGACACTGAAGCTTTCTTT. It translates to CASSRQGTDTEAFF.

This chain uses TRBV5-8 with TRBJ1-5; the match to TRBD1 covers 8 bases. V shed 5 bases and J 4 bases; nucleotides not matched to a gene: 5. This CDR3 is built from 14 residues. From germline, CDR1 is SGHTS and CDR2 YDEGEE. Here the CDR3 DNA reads TGTGCCAGCAGAGAGAGGACAGGGAATCAGCCCCAGCATTTT. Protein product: CASRERTGNQPQHF.

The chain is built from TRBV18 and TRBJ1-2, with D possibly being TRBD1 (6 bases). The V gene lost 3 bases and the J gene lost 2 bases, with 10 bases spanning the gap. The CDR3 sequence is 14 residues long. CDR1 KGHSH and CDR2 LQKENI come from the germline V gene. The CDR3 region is CASSPYQGNYGYTF. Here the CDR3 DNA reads TGTGCCAGCTCACCGTACCAGGGGAACTATGGCTACACCTTC.

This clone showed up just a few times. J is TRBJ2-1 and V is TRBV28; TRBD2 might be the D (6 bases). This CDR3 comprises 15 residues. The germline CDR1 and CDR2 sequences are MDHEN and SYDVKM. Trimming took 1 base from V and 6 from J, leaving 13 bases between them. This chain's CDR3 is CASSLSVTRANEQFF. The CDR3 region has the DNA TGTGCCAGCAGTTTATCTGTGACTAGGGCCAATGAGCAGTTCTTC.

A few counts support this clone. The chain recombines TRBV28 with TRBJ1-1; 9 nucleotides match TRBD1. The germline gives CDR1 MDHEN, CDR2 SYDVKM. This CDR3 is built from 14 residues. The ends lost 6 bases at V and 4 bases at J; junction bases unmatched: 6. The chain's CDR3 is CASRNTGGFTEAFF. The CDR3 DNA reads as TGTGCCAGCAGGAACACAGGGGGCTTCACTGAAGCTTTCTTT.

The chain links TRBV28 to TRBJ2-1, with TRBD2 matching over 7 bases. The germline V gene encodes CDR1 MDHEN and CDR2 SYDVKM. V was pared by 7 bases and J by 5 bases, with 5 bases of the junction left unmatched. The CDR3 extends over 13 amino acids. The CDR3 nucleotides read TGTGCCAGCAAGAGCGGGAACGACAATGAGCAGTTCTTC. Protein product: CASKSGNDNEQFF.

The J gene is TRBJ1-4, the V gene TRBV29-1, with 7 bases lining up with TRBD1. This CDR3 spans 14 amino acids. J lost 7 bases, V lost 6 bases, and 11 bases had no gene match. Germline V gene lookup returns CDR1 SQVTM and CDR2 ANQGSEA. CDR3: CSVEIGTEPEKLFF. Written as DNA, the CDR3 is TGCAGCGTGGAAATCGGGACAGAGCCTGAAAAACTGTTTTTT.

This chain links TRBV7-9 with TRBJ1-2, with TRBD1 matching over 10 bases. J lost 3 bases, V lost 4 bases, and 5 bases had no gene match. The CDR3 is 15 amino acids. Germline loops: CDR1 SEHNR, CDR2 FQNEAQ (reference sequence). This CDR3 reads CASSSRDRGDYGYTF. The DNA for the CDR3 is TGTGCCAGCAGCTCCAGGGACAGGGGAGACTATGGCTACACCTTC.

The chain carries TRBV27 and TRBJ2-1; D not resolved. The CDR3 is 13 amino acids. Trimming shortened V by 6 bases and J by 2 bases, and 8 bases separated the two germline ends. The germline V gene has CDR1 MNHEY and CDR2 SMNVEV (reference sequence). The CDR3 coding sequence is TGTGCCAGCAGGAGTAGAGCCTACAATGAGCAGTTCTTC. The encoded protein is CASRSRAYNEQFF.

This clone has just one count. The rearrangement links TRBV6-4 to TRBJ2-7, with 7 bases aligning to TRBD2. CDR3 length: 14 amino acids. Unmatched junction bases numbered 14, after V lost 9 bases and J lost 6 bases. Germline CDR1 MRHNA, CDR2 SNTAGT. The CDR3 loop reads CARGTIGPLREQYF. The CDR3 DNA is TGTGCCAGAGGGACTATAGGACCACTCCGCGAGCAGTACTTC.

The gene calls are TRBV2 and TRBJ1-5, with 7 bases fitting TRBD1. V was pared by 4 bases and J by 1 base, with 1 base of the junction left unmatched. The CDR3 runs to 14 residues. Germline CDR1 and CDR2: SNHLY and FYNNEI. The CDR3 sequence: CASSGDSSNQPQHF. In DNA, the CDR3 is TGTGCCAGCAGTGGGGACAGCAGCAATCAGCCCCAGCATTTT.

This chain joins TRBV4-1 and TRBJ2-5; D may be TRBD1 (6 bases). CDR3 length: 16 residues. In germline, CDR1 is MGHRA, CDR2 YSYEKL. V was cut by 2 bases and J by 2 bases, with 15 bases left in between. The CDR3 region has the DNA TGCGCCAGCAGCCAAATTTTCCTAGGGGGACAAGAGACCCAGTACTTC. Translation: CASSQIFLGGQETQYF.

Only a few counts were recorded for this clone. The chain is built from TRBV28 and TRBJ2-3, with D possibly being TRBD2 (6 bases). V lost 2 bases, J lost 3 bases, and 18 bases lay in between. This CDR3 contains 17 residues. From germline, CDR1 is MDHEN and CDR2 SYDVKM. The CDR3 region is CASSLASSAGRTDTQYF. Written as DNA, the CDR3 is TGTGCCAGCAGTTTAGCATCTTCGGCAGGGAGGACAGATACGCAGTATTTT.

The CDR3 DNA reads TGTGCCCTCCAGGGGCGGAGCTCCTACAATGAGCAGTTCTTC. Its translation is CALQGRSSYNEQFF. The chain uses TRBV2 and TRBJ2-1; a possible D gene is TRBD1 (6 bases). Germline loops: CDR1 SNHLY, CDR2 FYNNEI. The CDR3 is 14 residues long. Trimming removed 11 bases from V and 0 bases from J, with 14 bases in between.

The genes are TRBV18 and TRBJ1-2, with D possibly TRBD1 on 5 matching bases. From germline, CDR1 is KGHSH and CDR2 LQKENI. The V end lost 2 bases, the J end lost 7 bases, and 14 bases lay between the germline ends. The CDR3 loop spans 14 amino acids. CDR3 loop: CASSPSRGVSGYTF. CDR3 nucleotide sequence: TGTGCCAGCTCACCATCGCGGGGGGTCTCTGGCTACACCTTC.

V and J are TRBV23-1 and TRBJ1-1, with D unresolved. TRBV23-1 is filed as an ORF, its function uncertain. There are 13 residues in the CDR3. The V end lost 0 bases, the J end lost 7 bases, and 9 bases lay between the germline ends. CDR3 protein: CASSQSVRYEAFF. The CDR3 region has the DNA TGCGCCAGCAGTCAATCGGTCAGGTATGAAGCTTTCTTT.

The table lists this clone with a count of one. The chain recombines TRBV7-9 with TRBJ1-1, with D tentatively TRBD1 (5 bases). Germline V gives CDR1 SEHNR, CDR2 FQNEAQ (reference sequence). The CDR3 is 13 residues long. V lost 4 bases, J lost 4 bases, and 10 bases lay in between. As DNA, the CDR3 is TGTGCCAGCAGCTCAGGGTGGGGCACTGAAGCTTTCTTT. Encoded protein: CASSSGWGTEAFF.

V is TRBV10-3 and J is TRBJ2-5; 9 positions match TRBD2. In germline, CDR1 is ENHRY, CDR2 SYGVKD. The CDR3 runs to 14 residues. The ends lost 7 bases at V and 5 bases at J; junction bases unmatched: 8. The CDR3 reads CAITPGLAGETQYF. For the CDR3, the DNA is TGTGCCATCACCCCGGGGCTAGCGGGGGAGACCCAGTACTTC.

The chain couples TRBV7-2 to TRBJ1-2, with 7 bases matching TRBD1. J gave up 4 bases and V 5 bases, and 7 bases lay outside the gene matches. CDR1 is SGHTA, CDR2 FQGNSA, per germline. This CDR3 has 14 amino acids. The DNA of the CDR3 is TGTGCCAGCAGCCCCGGGACAGCCTCCTATGGCTACACCTTC. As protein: CASSPGTASYGYTF.

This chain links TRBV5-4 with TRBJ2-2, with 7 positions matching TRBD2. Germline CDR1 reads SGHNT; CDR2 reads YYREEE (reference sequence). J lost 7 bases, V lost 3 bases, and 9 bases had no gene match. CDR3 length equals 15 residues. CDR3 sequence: CASSSWGGPDGELFF. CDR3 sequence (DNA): TGTGCCAGCAGCTCGTGGGGGGGTCCGGACGGGGAGCTGTTTTTT.

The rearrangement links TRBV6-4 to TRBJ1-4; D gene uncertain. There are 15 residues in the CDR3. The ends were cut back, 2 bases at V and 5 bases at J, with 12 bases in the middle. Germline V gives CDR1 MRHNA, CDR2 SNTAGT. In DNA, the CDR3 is TGTGCCAGCAGTGACCGGCGGCTCACGAATGAAAAACTGTTTTTT. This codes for CASSDRRLTNEKLFF.

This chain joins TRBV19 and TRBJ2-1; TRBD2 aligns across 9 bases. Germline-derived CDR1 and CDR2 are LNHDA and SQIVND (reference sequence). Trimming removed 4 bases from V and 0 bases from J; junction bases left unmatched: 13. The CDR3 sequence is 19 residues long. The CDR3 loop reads CASSKLQGLALSSYNEQFF. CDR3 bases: TGTGCCAGTAGTAAACTGCAGGGACTAGCCCTTAGCTCCTACAATGAGCAGTTCTTC.

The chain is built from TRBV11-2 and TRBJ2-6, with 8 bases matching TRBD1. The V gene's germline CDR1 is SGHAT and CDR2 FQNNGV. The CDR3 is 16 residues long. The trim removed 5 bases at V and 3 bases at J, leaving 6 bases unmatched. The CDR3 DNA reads TGTGCCAGCAGCCAACAGGGGGTTCGTGGGGCCAACGTCCTGACTTTC. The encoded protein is CASSQQGVRGANVLTF. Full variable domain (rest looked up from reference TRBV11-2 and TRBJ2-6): EAGVAQSPRYKIIEKRQSVAFWCNPISGHATLYWYQQILGQGPKLLIQFQNNGVVDDSQLPKDRFSAERLKGVDSTLKIQPAKLEDSAVYLCASSQQGVRGANVLTFGAGSRLTVL.

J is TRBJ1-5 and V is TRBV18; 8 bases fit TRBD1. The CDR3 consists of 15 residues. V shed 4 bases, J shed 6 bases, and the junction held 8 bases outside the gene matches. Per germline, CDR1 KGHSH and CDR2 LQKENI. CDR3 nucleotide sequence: TGTGCCAGCTCACGGGGACAGGCCCAGACTCAGCCCCAGCATTTT. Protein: CASSRGQAQTQPQHF.

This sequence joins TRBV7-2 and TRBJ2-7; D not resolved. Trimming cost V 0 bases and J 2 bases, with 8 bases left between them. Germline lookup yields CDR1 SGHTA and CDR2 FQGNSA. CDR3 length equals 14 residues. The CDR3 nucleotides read TGTGCCAGCAGCTTAGCTACTTCGGCCTACGAGCAGTACTTC. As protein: CASSLATSAYEQYF. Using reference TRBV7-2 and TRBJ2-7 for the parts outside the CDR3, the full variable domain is GAGVSQSPSNKVTEKGKDVELRCDPISGHTALYWYRQSLGQGLEFLIYFQGNSAPDKSGLPSDRFSAERTGGSVSTLTIQRTQQEDSAVYLCASSLATSAYEQYFGPGTRLTVT.